The 18 T cell receptor beta chains in this list originate from one sample, sequenced in a study of post-analysis software for immune sequencing data (dated by TCRdb to between 2015 and 2017). These TCRs' antigens remain unknown. The library was obtained by PCR. Reads for this sample came from an Illumina HiSeq 2500. To reduce PCR and sequencing biases, unique molecular identifiers were built into the TCR beta cDNA libraries. The public reads were reanalyzed by TCRdb: fastp trimming at Q25, MiXCR alignment, in-frame beta chains only. All rows with the same CDR3 protein become a single entry with the most common DNA and genes. The sample profile shows some 690,000 distinct CDR3 sequences; roughly 30% of them were found once. The ten largest account for approximately 0.6% of the sample. What the research found in general, with its limitations: Patients showed significantly higher frequencies than controls for five TRBV segments, among them TRBV5-6, TRBV5-1 and TRBV20-1.

The specimen sequenced was blood. The receptor set was obtained from a girl under 18 with multiple sclerosis.

This clonotype was seen once. The chain combines TRBV5-1 with TRBJ2-5; the D is unclear. The DNA end favors TRBJ2-7, so the J call may be wrong. The CDR3 has 17 residues. Germline V gene data show CDR1 as SGHRS and CDR2 as YFSETQ. The CDR3 spells CASSLARSGGPPREQYF. CDR3 bases: TGCGCCAGCAGCTTGGCCAGATCCGGCGGACCTCCGCGCGAGCAGTACTTC.

The chain carries TRBV2 and TRBJ1-2; D is uncertain. The CDR3 is made up of 14 amino acids. CDR1 is SNHLY, CDR2 FYNNEI, per germline. V dropped 3 bases and J dropped 4 bases, with 12 bases sitting between them. CDR3: CASSEGSVIYGYTF. Here the CDR3 DNA reads TGTGCCAGCAGTGAGGGCAGCGTAATCTATGGCTACACCTTC.

A few counts support this clonotype. The chain employs TRBV5-1 and TRBJ1-1, with 7 bases that match TRBD1. J lost 0 bases, V lost 1 base, and 9 bases had no gene match. CDR1 is SGHRS, CDR2 YFSETQ, per germline. The CDR3 sequence is 17 residues long. The CDR3 sequence is CASSLLLAGQVNTEAFF. The CDR3 region has the DNA TGCGCCAGCAGCTTGCTATTGGCAGGACAGGTGAACACTGAAGCTTTCTTT.

This clonotype turned up a few times. The V call is TRBV5-1, the J call TRBJ2-5; a possible D gene is TRBD2 (5 bases). CDR3 length: 15 residues. V was pared by 4 bases and J by 4 bases, with 17 bases between. Germline V gives CDR1 SGHRS, CDR2 YFSETQ. CDR3 protein: CASSTASRGIETQYF. CDR3 sequence (DNA): TGCGCCAGCAGCACCGCCTCTAGAGGGATAGAGACCCAGTACTTC.

This clonotype was observed a few times. J is TRBJ2-1 and V is TRBV7-2, with a weak D call TRBD2 (6 bases). V dropped 5 bases and J dropped 4 bases, with 15 bases sitting between them. The CDR3 runs 15 residues. Looked up from germline, CDR1 is SGHTA and CDR2 is FQGNSA. CDR3 amino acids: CASSPGLTYYNEQFF. The CDR3 DNA reads as TGTGCCAGCAGCCCGGGACTCACCTATTACAATGAGCAGTTCTTC.

This chain uses TRBV12-3 or TRBV12-4 with TRBJ1-2; D is perhaps TRBD1 (5 bases). V shed 5 bases and J shed 6 bases, with 10 bases lying between them. CDR3 length: 12 residues. CDR3 DNA: TGTGCCAGCAGTGGCGTGGGGGATGGCTACACCTTC. This sequence encodes CASSGVGDGYTF.

This rearrangement joins TRBV6-4 to TRBJ1-1, with no clear D. The germline V and J ends were trimmed by 4 bases and 4 bases, with 16 bases remaining between them. Germline lookup yields CDR1 MRHNA and CDR2 SNTAGT. The CDR3 is made up of 15 amino acids. In nucleotides, the CDR3 is TGTGCCAGCAGTGGATCGCCGGGTGGGATCACTGAAGCTTTCTTT. Its translation: CASSGSPGGITEAFF.

This clonotype was observed a handful of times. The rearrangement links TRBV6-5 to TRBJ1-1; 9 bases line up with TRBD1. CDR3 length: 13 residues. The J segment lost 5 bases and the V segment lost 5 bases, leaving 3 bases of the junction unmatched. Germline V CDR1 and CDR2: MNHEY, SVGAGI. CDR3 sequence (DNA): TGTGCCAGCAGTAAGGACAGGGGAACTGAAGCTTTCTTT. Residues: CASSKDRGTEAFF.

The chain recombines TRBV11-2 with TRBJ2-1, with D maybe TRBD1 (6 bases). V was cut by 1 base and J by 10 bases, with 17 bases left in between. The CDR3 is 15 residues long. Germline V CDR1 and CDR2: SGHAT, FQNNGV. CDR3 region: CASSLVWGRKYEQFF. CDR3 bases: TGTGCCAGCAGCTTAGTTTGGGGGCGGAAGTACGAGCAGTTCTTC.

The rearrangement links TRBV6-5 to TRBJ2-5; no firm D call. The CDR3 is made up of 15 amino acids. V was cut by 5 bases and J by 2 bases, with 15 bases left in between. Germline loops: CDR1 MNHEY, CDR2 SVGAGI. As DNA, the CDR3 is TGTGCCAGCAGTATTCGGGTCCCTCGGCAAGAGACCCAGTACTTC. It encodes CASSIRVPRQETQYF.

In its sample, this clonotype was seen a few times. The chain is built from TRBV4-3 and TRBJ1-1; 7 bases are a match to TRBD1. Germline V gives CDR1 LGHNA, CDR2 YSLEER. V shed 5 bases and J 3 bases; nucleotides not matched to a gene: 6. This CDR3 comprises 14 residues. The CDR3 is CASSSSTGYTEAFF. DNA for the CDR3: TGCGCCAGCAGCTCATCGACAGGGTACACTGAAGCTTTCTTT.

The sample holds many counts of this clonotype. V is TRBV29-1 and J is TRBJ1-2; weak D call: TRBD1 (6 bases). Trimming cost V 4 bases and J 6 bases, with 15 bases left between them. The CDR3 loop spans 13 amino acids. Germline CDR1 and CDR2: SQVTM and ANQGSEA. The CDR3, as DNA: TGCAGCGTTGCAGGCGGGGGCGGCGATGGCTACACCTTC. Translation gives CSVAGGGGDGYTF.

The genes are TRBV12-3 or TRBV12-4 and TRBJ2-1, with 9 positions matching TRBD2. This CDR3 spans 17 amino acids. J was trimmed by 8 bases and V by 3 bases; bases with no gene match: 14. The CDR3 coding sequence is TGTGCCAGCAGTTTTTATTCGGGGCGGGAGGGCGGTGATGAGCAGTTCTTC. Amino acid sequence: CASSFYSGREGGDEQFF.

This clonotype showed up just a few times. The chain joins TRBV20-1 to TRBJ2-7; D may be TRBD1 (5 bases). In germline, CDR1 is DFQATT, CDR2 SNEGSKA (reference sequence). The CDR3 has 13 residues. This chain's CDR3 is CRLSKAGSYEQYF. CDR3 coding DNA: TGCAGGCTTAGTAAGGCAGGGTCCTACGAGCAGTACTTC.

This chain joins TRBV7-2 and TRBJ2-3, with TRBD2 matching 9 bases. Per the germline V gene, CDR1 is SGHTA and CDR2 is FQGNSA. The CDR3 loop spans 14 amino acids. V lost 8 bases and J lost 3; bases outside the gene matches: 6. The CDR3 DNA reads TGTGCCAGCGCGGGCGGGAGGGGAACAGATACGCAGTATTTT. Amino acids: CASAGGRGTDTQYF.

With respect to this clonotype: Germline and junction disagree at one end, which may indicate a read error. The chain combines TRBV20-1 with TRBJ1-5; D is unclear. Germline CDR1 reads DFQATT; CDR2 reads SNEGSKA (reference sequence). This CDR3 region has 15 residues. The CDR3 DNA is TGCGGTGCTAGCAGGACGTTCGGGAGCAATCAGCCCCAGCATTTT. Translated: CGASRTFGSNQPQHF.

This clonotype was detected only a few times. The chain recombines TRBV7-2 with TRBJ2-7; D may be TRBD2 (6 bases). CDR3 size: 16 residues. Germline CDR1 SGHTA, CDR2 FQGNSA. V was pared by 1 base and J by 0 bases, with 13 bases between. CDR3 amino acids: CASSLVGGANSYEQYF. CDR3 nucleotide sequence: TGTGCCAGCAGCTTAGTCGGCGGGGCGAACTCCTACGAGCAGTACTTC.

The CDR3, as DNA: TGTGCCACCAGTGATTACAGCGACAGCAGGGGACTGGGAGATACGCAGTATTTT. It translates to CATSDYSDSRGLGDTQYF. This chain uses TRBV24-1 with TRBJ2-3; D assignment may be TRBD1 or TRBD2 (6 bases each). Per germline, CDR1 KGHDR and CDR2 SFDVKD. The CDR3 consists of 18 residues. Trimming stripped 2 bases from V and 5 bases from J, with 22 bases between.